The 8 T cell receptor beta chains below come from one sample, sequenced in a study of STAT5B mutations in CD4+ large granular lymphocyte leukemia. Only in-frame clones appear in the TCRdb table, and some are missing; sequencing was by immunoSEQ multiplex PCR. The profile shows around 30,000 clones, roughly four fifths of them singletons. Sequencing was carried out using CD4+ T cells from blood buffy coats. Receptors originate from a human donor in good health.

For the CDR3, the DNA is TGTGCCAGCAGCCCGGGACTTACGCAGAACACTGAAGCTTTCTTT. This gives the protein CASSPGLTQNTEAFF. V is TRBV5-4 and J is TRBJ1-1; the D gene is possibly TRBD1 (5 bases). With 4 bases removed from V and 1 base from J, the gap between germline ends came to 14 bases. From germline, CDR1 is SGHNT and CDR2 YYREEE (reference sequence). The CDR3 contains 15 residues.

The V gene is TRBV9, the J gene TRBJ2-2; 8 bases align to TRBD1. V gave up 1 base and J gave up 1 base; unmatched junction bases: 3. This CDR3 is built from 16 residues. Germline V gene lookup returns CDR1 SGDLS and CDR2 YYNGEE. In DNA form, the CDR3 reads TGTGCCAGCAGCGTAAGAGGGACAGGGAACACCGGGGAGCTGTTTTTT. Residues: CASSVRGTGNTGELFF.

This clone was picked up one time. The chain joins TRBV5-1 to TRBJ2-3; no firm D call. This CDR3 has 13 amino acids. Germline V gene data show CDR1 as SGHRS and CDR2 as YFSETQ. The V and J ends lost 5 bases and 0 bases respectively, with 7 bases between them. The CDR3 here is CASRPDSTDTQYF. DNA of the CDR3: TGCGCCAGCAGGCCGGACAGCACAGATACGCAGTATTTT. The variable domain in full, completed from reference TRBV5-1 and TRBJ2-3, reads KAGVTQTPRYLIKTRGQQVTLSCSPISGHRSVSWYQQTPGQGLQFLFEYFSETQRNKGNFPGRFSGRQFSNSRSEMNVSTLELGDSALYLCASRPDSTDTQYFGPGTRLTVL.

The chain uses TRBV27 and TRBJ1-5, with 7 bases fitting TRBD1. Germline lookup yields CDR1 MNHEY and CDR2 SMNVEV (reference sequence). The CDR3 sequence is 16 residues long. V was clipped by 5 bases and J by 0 bases; unmatched bases: 7. The DNA of the CDR3 is TGTGCCAGCAGTCCCTGGACAGGTAATAGCAATCAGCCCCAGCATTTT. It codes for CASSPWTGNSNQPQHF.

V and J are TRBV6-1 and TRBJ1-6; D gene uncertain. The V gene's germline CDR1 is MNHNS and CDR2 SASEGT. The CDR3 runs to 12 residues. The V end lost 1 base, the J end lost 9 bases, and 4 bases lay between the germline ends. CDR3 protein: CASSEGGSPLHF. CDR3 sequence (DNA): TGTGCCAGCAGTGAAGGTGGTTCACCCCTCCACTTT.

A word on this clone: One end of the junction varies from germline; a read error may be responsible. This chain's CDR3 is CASRFPGTITHQETQYF. Here the CDR3 DNA reads TGTGCCAGCCGTTTTCCAGGGACGATTACTCACCAAGAGACCCAGTACTTC. The chain carries TRBV27 and TRBJ2-5; D is perhaps TRBD1 or TRBD2 (5 bases each). The germline V gene has CDR1 MNHEY and CDR2 SMNVEV (reference sequence). This CDR3 has 17 amino acids.

J is TRBJ2-3 and V is TRBV6-4; possibly TRBD1 or TRBD2 for D (5 bases each). V lost 0 bases to trimming and J lost 4 bases, with 14 bases between them. The germline V gene encodes CDR1 MRHNA and CDR2 SNTAGT. This CDR3 is 16 amino acids long. CDR3 DNA: TGTGCCAGCAGTGACTCGACGGGGCAGGGCGCAGATACGCAGTATTTT. Translated, it gives CASSDSTGQGADTQYF.

The V and J genes are TRBV29-1 and TRBJ2-1; tentative D call: TRBD1 (6 bases). The CDR3 totals 14 residues. V shed 4 bases and J shed 7 bases, with 17 bases lying between them. The V gene's germline CDR1 is SQVTM and CDR2 ANQGSEA. The CDR3 loop is CSVGVTGQGNEQFF. The CDR3 nucleotides are TGCAGCGTTGGGGTGACAGGTCAGGGGAATGAGCAGTTCTTC.